The T cell receptor beta chain under discussion was sequenced for a study of blood T cell repertoires in COVID-19. Turning to the study itself: Specimens from acute and convalescent COVID-19 originated in the United States, Italy and Spain. PBMCs, B-cell-depleted T cells, or T cells were the source of the cDNA or gDNA that made up the material.

V dropped 0 bases and J dropped 7 bases, with 10 bases sitting between them. The germline gives CDR1 WSHSY, CDR2 SAAADI. The CDR3 consists of 14 residues. In the authors' methods: Reference gene primer amplification yielded estimated nucleated cell counts. The method was immunoSEQ multiplex PCR; TCRdb's version includes in-frame clones alone and lacks a portion of them. V and J calls and clone size come straight from that table; D and trimming were deduced from the DNA. Of a few hundred thousand clones detected, 75% to 85% appear once; the ten largest clones hold 6.5% to 9%. Participants had their cohort set by participant-reported clinical history.

The specimen was PBMCs or T cells enriched from blood (not recorded which). The rearrangement uses TRBV10-2 and TRBJ1-5; unclear D gene. This TCR came from a woman aged 35 to 49 with acute COVID-19. CDR3 amino acids: CASSESGVGQPQHF. CDR3 in DNA: TGCGCCAGCAGTGAGTCCGGGGTAGGGCAGCCCCAGCATTTT.